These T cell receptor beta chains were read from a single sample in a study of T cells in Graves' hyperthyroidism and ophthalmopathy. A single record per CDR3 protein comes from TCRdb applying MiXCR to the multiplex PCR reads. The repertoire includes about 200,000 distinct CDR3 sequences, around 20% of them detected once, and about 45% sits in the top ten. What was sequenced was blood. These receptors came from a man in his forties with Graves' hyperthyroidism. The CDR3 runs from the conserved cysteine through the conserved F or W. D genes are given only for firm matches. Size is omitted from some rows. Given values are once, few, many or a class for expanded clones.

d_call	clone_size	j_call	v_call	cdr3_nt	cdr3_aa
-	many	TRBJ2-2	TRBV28	TGTGCCAGCAGCGGGGGCGCGAACACCGGGGAGCTGTTTTTT	CASSGGANTGELFF
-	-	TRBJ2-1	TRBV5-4	TGTGCCAGCAGCTTGAAGGCCCGAGAGCAGTTCTTC	CASSLKAREQFF
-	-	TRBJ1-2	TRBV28	TGTGCCAGCAGTCCGGCAGTGTACTCTACGGGCTACACCTTC	CASSPAVYSTGYTF
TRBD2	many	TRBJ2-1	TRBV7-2	TGTGCCAGCAGCGCCCTAGCGGGGGGCTACAATGAGCAGTTCTTC	CASSALAGGYNEQFF
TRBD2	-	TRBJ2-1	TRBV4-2	TGTGCCAGCAGCCAAGTAGGGGGGAGGAGCGGGGGAAGAAATGAGCAGTTCTTC	CASSQVGGRSGGRNEQFF
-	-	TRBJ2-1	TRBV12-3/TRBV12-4	TGTGCCAGCAGCCGGATGGGGGTAAGTGAGCAGTTCTTC	CASSRMGVSEQFF
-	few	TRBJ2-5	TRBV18	TGTGCCAGCTCACCACGAGACAGGCGGGGGGAGACCCAGTACTTC	CASSPRDRRGETQYF
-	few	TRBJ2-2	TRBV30	TGTGCCTGGAGTATGGGGGGCCACGCGGGGGAGCTGTTTTTT	CAWSMGGHAGELFF
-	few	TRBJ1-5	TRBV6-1	TGTGCCAGCAAGTTTGGACAGCTCGGGAATCAGCCCCAGCATTTT	CASKFGQLGNQPQHF
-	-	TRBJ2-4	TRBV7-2	TGTGCCAGCAGCTTATCAGCCAGGGTGGAAAACATTCAGTACTTC	CASSLSARVENIQYF
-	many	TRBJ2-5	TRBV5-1	TGCGCCAGCAGTCTGAGGGGCCTGGGGGAGACCCAGTACTTC	CASSLRGLGETQYF
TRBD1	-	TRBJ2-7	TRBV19	TGTGCCAGTAGTACGGACAGGGGCCCCTACGAGCAGTACTTC	CASSTDRGPYEQYF
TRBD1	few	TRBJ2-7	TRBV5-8	TGTGCCAGCAGCTCGATACAGGGGGTCTCGATGAAGCAGTACTTC	CASSSIQGVSMKQYF
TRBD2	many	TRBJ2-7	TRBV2	TGTGCCAGCAGTGAAACCGCGGGGACTAGCGGCTCCTACGAGCAGTACTTC	CASSETAGTSGSYEQYF
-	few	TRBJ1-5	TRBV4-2	TGTGCCAGCAGCCGGGCGGCAGGGCCCAATCAGCCCCAGCATTTT	CASSRAAGPNQPQHF
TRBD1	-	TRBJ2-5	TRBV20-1	TGCAGTGCCGACAGGGGTGGAGCCGAGACCCAGTACTTC	CSADRGGAETQYF
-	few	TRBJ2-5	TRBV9	TGTGCCAGCAGCCCAGGGACATCCGTCGTGGAGACCCAGTACTTC	CASSPGTSVVETQYF
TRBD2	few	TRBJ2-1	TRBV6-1	TGTGCCAGCAGGATGGGTACTAGCGGGGGGACGGGCTCCTACAATGAGCAGTTCTTC	CASRMGTSGGTGSYNEQFF
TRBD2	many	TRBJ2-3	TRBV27	TGTGCCAGCAGTCCACAGCGGGGGGGCACAGATACGCAGTATTTT	CASSPQRGGTDTQYF
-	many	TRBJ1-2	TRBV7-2	TGTGCCAGCAGCTCCTCCAGGGACTATGGCTACACCTTC	CASSSSRDYGYTF
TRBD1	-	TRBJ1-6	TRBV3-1	TGTGCCAGCAGCCAAGGAGGGGGCGGGGTAGGAAATTCACCCCTCCACTTT	CASSQGGGGVGNSPLHF
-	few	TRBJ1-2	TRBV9	TGTGCCAGCAGCCCTTCGGACACTAACTATGGCTACACCTTC	CASSPSDTNYGYTF
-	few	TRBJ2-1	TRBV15	TGTGCCACCAGCAGAGTTCCGACTAGCTCCTACAATGAGCAGTTCTTC	CATSRVPTSSYNEQFF
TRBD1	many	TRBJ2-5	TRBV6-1	TGTGCCAGCAGCCCCCTCTGGACAGGGGCCCAAGAGACCCAGTACTTC	CASSPLWTGAQETQYF
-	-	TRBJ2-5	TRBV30	TGTGCCTGGAGTCTTTGGGACACTCAAGAGACCCAGTACTTC	CAWSLWDTQETQYF
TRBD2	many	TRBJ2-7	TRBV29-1	TGCAGCGCCAAAATGGGACTAGCGGGGTTCGAGCAGTACTTC	CSAKMGLAGFEQYF
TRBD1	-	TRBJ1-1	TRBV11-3	TGTGCCAGCAGCTTCCGGGACAGGGACTTCACTGAAGCTTTCTTT	CASSFRDRDFTEAFF